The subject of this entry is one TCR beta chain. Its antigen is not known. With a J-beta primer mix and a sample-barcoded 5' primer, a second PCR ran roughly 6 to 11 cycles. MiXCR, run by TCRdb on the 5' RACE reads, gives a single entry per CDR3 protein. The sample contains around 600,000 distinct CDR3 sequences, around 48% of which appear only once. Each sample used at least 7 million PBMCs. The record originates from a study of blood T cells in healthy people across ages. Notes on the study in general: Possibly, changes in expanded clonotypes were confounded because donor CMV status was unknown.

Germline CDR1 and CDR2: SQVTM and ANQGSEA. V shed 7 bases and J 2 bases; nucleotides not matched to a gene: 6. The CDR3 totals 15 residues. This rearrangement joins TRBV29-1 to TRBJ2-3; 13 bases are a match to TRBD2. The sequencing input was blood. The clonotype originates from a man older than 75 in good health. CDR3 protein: CSAVLAGGNTDTQYF. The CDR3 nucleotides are TGCAGCGCTGTACTAGCGGGAGGGAACACAGATACGCAGTATTTT.